This TCR beta chain is drawn from a study of shared clonotypes between healthy human individuals. Trimming stripped 3 bases from V and 0 bases from J, with 5 bases between. CDR1 is SGHAT and CDR2 is FQNNGV in the germline V gene. This CDR3 is built from 13 residues. Study-wide points: Against clonotypes common to all four donors, non-shared ones had lower generation probabilities.

Regarding this clone: Its target is unknown. Other DNA sequences of this sample code for an identical CDR3.

Genomic DNA of each subset was evenly split across several immunoSEQ plates. In the original processing: ImmunoSEQ output held junction-only sequences without quality scores, so filtering differed. Profiling relied on immunoSEQ multiplex PCR, and the TCRdb table lists in-frame clones only, not all of them. V and J calls and clone size are given by that table; D and trimming were obtained from the DNA. The repertoire holds 2 million to 2.5 million clones, with roughly 95% as singletons. The V call is TRBV11-2, the J call TRBJ1-1; D is unclear. Source material: naive CD4+ T cells sorted from blood. Subset noted: CD45RA+ positively selected. This receptor was identified in a man younger than 35 in good health. The CDR3 coding sequence is TGTGCCAGCAGCTTGGGGTTGAACACTGAAGCTTTCTTT. Protein: CASSLGLNTEAFF. Together with reference TRBV11-2 and TRBJ1-1, the CDR3 gives the full variable domain: EAGVAQSPRYKIIEKRQSVAFWCNPISGHATLYWYQQILGQGPKLLIQFQNNGVVDDSQLPKDRFSAERLKGVDSTLKIQPAKLEDSAVYLCASSLGLNTEAFFGQGTRLTVV.